This record looks at one TCR beta chain sequence and its context. Antigen: not known. Losses at the gene ends were 1 base for V and 7 bases for J; bases not matched to a gene: 9. The germline CDR1 and CDR2 sequences are SGHDN and FVKESK. The CDR3 runs to 17 residues. The record originates from a study of T-cell reconstitution after alpha-beta-depleted transplantation in children. Study-level points and caveats: Several hundred expanded graft clones reportedly were the source of alpha-beta T cells about two months after transplant. Diversity and T-cell counts at one year after transplant derived mostly from new T cells. For some patients, TCRbeta diversity was high at day 60 because of recipient T cells and thymic progenitors that survived.

This sample's TCRbeta library carried unique molecular identifier barcodes. TCRdb re-called the PCR reads through MiXCR, storing one row per CDR3 protein. Here the sample spans about 980,000 distinct CDR3 sequences, about 29% being singletons. The clonotype was recovered from a boy in the first two years of life who had a stem cell transplant for SCID, so the T cells may come from the graft donor. The specimen comprised PBMCs, mostly from graft donor cells, sampled 360 days after TCRalphabeta/CD19-depleted stem cell transplant. The chain joins TRBV14 to TRBJ2-1; 11 nucleotides align to TRBD2. CDR3 in amino acids: CASSQAQLAGGPNEQFF. In DNA, the CDR3 is TGTGCCAGCAGCCAAGCCCAATTAGCGGGGGGGCCGAATGAGCAGTTCTTC.